This TCR beta chain was retrieved from a study of radiotherapy plus CTLA-4 blockade in lung cancer. Only in-frame clones appear in the TCRdb table, and some are missing; sequencing was by immunoSEQ multiplex PCR. The table lists about 98,000 clones, approximately 78% of them singletons. Each patient with chemo-refractory metastatic non-small-cell lung cancer was treated with focal radiation plus CTLA-4 blockade using ipilimumab. Regarding the study as a whole: Expansion in blood of tumor-derived TCR clones was seen after radiotherapy plus ipilimumab.

Trimming stripped 0 bases from V and 6 bases from J, with 5 bases between. The CDR3 loop spans 13 amino acids. Looked up from germline, CDR1 is MNHEY and CDR2 is SVGAGI. With respect to this clone: No antigen is known for it.

The chain recombines TRBV6-5 with TRBJ2-2; no reliable D call. This receptor was obtained from a human donor with non-small cell lung cancer who had a partial response to radiotherapy plus ipilimumab. Specimen: peripheral blood, collected from a patient treated with radiotherapy plus ipilimumab. CDR3 coding DNA: TGTGCCAGCAGTTACTCGAGGCCCGGGGAGCTGTTTTTT. Protein product: CASSYSRPGELFF.